This T cell receptor (beta chain) was retrieved from a study of beta chain features in type 1 diabetes. Germline loops: CDR1 WSHSY, CDR2 SAAADI. Germline trimming cut 6 bases from V and 5 bases from J; bases unmatched to any gene: 7. There are 14 residues in the CDR3. The investigators reverse transcribed all of the isolated RNA, so they sequenced expressed TCRB transcripts. Here immunoSEQ multiplex PCR was the method, and the copy in TCRdb shows in-frame clones only, minus some. This repertoire shows roughly 500,000 clones, around 30% found once; its top ten account for almost 0.065%. The source is a young man in good health. The sample consisted of naive CD4+ T cells from blood. V gene TRBV10-2 combines with J gene TRBJ2-7; 10 nucleotides agree with TRBD1. As DNA, the CDR3 is TGCGCCAGCAGAGAACCGGGACAGGGGAACGAGCAGTACTTC. Translation gives CASREPGQGNEQYF.